Sequencing of this T cell receptor beta chain was carried out in a study of T cells after posttransplantation cyclophosphamide. This clone came up a few times. Its antigen is not identified. Treatment was busulfan-fludarabine conditioning, a marrow graft, and cyclophosphamide on days +3 and +4. The data were produced by immunoSEQ multiplex PCR, yet TCRdb's version contains in-frame clones alone and is incomplete. The table records 15,000 to 20,000 clones, over 60% of them present only once. Broader study findings: TRB overlap between skin or GI tissue T cells and blood was limited. Later post-transplant blood repertoires were often dominated by donor CD8+ memory clones. Recipient CMV seropositivity and CMV reactivation strongly tracked TRB clonality.

Trimming at V came to 4 bases and at J to 7 bases, leaving 6 bases not matched to a gene. The germline CDR1 and CDR2 sequences are SGDLS and YYNGEE. The CDR3 contains 14 residues. The TCR originated in a female patient between 40 and 50 years old who received an allogeneic stem cell transplant from a related donor, was CMV-positive, and had no GVHD. The T cells may partly be graft donor cells. V gene TRBV9 combines with J gene TRBJ2-7; 12 positions match TRBD1. The material sequenced was CD8+ T cells sorted from PBMCs, taken 1903 days after a stem cell transplant with posttransplant cyclophosphamide. The CDR3 is CASSLGTGGGEQYF. The CDR3, as DNA: TGTGCCAGCAGCCTCGGGACAGGGGGCGGGGAGCAGTACTTC.